Given below is one T cell receptor (beta chain) in context. The antigen is not known. Sequencing of TCR beta was performed on blood CD8+ T cells and on blood CD4+ T cells. These data belong to a study of CD8 T cells in Susac syndrome. Study-level results: No clonal expansion appeared among CD4+ T cells in Susac patients.

RNA was extracted with the RNeasy kit, and a quantity of roughly 0.5 to 1 ug was reverse transcribed using random hexamers. MiXCR was run by TCRdb on the immunoSEQ multiplex PCR reads, yielding one entry per CDR3 protein. The data hold 77,000 or so distinct CDR3 sequences, with approximately 94% observed a single time. V dropped 6 bases and J dropped 1 base, with 13 bases sitting between them. This CDR3 region has 15 residues. Germline CDR1 and CDR2: MNHEY and SMNVEV (reference sequence). The rearrangement uses TRBV27 and TRBJ1-5; TRBD1 is a possible D gene (6 bases). The receptor's source is a human donor with Susac syndrome. The sequenced material came from CD4+ T cells from PBMCs. CDR3 nucleotide sequence: TGTGCCAGCAGAGACAGGATGTCGAGCAATCAGCCCCAGCATTTT. Translation: CASRDRMSSNQPQHF.